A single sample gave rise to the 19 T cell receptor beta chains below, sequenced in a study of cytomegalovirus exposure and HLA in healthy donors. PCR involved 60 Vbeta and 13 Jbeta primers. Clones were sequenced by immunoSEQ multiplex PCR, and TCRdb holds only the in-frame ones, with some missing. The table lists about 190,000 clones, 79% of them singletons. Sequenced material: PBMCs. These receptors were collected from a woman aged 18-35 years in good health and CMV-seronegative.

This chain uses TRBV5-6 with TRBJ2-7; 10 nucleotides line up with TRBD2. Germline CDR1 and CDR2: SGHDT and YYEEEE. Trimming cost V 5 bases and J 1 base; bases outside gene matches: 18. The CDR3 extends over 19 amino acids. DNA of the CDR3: TGTGCCAGCAGTGGGGAGGGCCTAGCGGGAGAGTGGGGTTCCTACGAGCAGTACTTC. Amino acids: CASSGEGLAGEWGSYEQYF.

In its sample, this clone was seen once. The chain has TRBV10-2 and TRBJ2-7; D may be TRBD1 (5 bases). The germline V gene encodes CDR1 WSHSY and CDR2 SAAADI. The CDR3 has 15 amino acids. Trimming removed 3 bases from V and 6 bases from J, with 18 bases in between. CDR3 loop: CASSDNRNPPGEQYF. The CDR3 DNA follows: TGCGCCAGCAGTGATAACAGGAACCCCCCCGGCGAGCAGTACTTC.

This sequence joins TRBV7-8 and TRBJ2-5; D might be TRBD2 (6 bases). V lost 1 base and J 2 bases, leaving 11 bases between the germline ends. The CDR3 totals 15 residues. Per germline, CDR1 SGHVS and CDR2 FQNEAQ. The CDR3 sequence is CASSLGGELQETQYF. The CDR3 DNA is TGTGCCAGCAGCTTAGGCGGGGAACTACAAGAGACCCAGTACTTC.

The CDR3 spells CASRSMTGLTEAFF. As DNA, the CDR3 is TGTGCCAGCCGATCTATGACAGGGCTCACTGAAGCTTTCTTT. V gene TRBV27 combines with J gene TRBJ1-1, with 7 nucleotides matching TRBD1. V shed 8 bases, J shed 4 bases, and the junction held 10 bases outside the gene matches. Looked up from germline, CDR1 is MNHEY and CDR2 is SMNVEV (reference sequence). The CDR3 is 14 residues long.

CDR3 in amino acids: CASSPQGNTEAFF. Here the CDR3 DNA reads TGTGCCAGCTCACCCCAGGGAAACACTGAAGCTTTCTTT. This chain links TRBV18 with TRBJ1-1; D possibly corresponds to TRBD1 (5 bases). The V end lost 3 bases, the J end lost 2 bases, and 7 bases lay between the germline ends. The CDR3 is 13 residues long. Germline V gene lookup returns CDR1 KGHSH and CDR2 LQKENI.

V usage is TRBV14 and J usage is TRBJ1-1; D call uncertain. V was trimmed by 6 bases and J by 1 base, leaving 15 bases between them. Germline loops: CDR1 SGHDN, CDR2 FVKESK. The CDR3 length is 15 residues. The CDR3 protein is CASREGWRENTEAFF. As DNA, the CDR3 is TGTGCCAGCAGAGAGGGCTGGCGGGAGAACACTGAAGCTTTCTTT. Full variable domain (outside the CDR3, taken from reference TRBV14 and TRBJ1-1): EAGVTQFPSHSVIEKGQTVTLRCDPISGHDNLYWYRRVMGKEIKFLLHFVKESKQDESGMPNNRFLAERTGGTYSTLKVQPAELEDSGVYFCASREGWRENTEAFFGQGTRLTVV.

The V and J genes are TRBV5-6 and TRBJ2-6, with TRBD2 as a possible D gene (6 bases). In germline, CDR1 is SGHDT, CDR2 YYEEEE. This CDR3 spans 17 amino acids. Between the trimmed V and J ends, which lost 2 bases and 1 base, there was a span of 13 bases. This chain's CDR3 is CASSFRFGGSGANVLTF. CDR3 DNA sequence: TGTGCCAGCAGCTTTCGATTCGGGGGTTCTGGGGCCAACGTCCTGACTTTC. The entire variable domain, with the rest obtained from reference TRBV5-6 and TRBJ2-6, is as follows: DAGVTQSPTHLIKTRGQQVTLRCSPKSGHDTVSWYQQALGQGPQFIFQYYEEEERQRGNFPDRFSGHQFPNYSSELNVNALLLGDSALYLCASSFRFGGSGANVLTFGAGSRLTVL.

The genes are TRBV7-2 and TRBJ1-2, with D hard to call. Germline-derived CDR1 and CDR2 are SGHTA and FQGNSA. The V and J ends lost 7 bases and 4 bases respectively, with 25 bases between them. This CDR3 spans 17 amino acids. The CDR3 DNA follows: TGTGCCAGCACCCCGGAATATAGTTGGGCGTTAAGCTATGGCTACACCTTC. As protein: CASTPEYSWALSYGYTF.

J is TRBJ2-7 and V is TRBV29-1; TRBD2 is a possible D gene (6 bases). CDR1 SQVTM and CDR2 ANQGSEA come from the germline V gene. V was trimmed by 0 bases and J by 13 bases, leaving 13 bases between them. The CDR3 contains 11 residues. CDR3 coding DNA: TGCAGCGTTGAAGATCGGGAGACTCCATACTTC. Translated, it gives CSVEDRETPYF.

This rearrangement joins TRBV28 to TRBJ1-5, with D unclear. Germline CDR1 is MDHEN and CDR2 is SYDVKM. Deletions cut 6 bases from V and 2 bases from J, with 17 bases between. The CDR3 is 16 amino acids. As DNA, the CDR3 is TGTGCCAGCAGCCCCGGTGAGGGAAGGGGCAATCAGCCCCAGCATTTT. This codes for CASSPGEGRGNQPQHF.

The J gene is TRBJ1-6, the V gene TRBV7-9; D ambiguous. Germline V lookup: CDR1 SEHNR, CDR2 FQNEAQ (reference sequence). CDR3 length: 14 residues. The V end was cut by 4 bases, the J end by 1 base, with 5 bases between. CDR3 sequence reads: CASSSRSYNSPLHF. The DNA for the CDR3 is TGTGCCAGCAGCTCTAGGTCCTATAATTCACCCCTCCACTTT.

Here the CDR3 DNA reads TGTGCCACCAACCGGGACAGGGGTAGCAATGAGCAGTTCTTC. Encoded protein: CATNRDRGSNEQFF. This chain joins TRBV15 and TRBJ2-1, with 10 positions matching TRBD1. The germline V gene encodes CDR1 LNHNV and CDR2 YYDKDF (reference sequence). Losses at the gene ends were 7 bases for V and 6 bases for J; bases not matched to a gene: 6. The CDR3 has 14 amino acids.

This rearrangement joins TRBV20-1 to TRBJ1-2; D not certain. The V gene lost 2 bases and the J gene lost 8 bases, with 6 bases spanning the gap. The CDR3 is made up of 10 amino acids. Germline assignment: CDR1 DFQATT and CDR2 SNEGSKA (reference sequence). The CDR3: CSARPEGYTF. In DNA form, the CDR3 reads TGCAGTGCTAGACCCGAGGGCTACACCTTC.

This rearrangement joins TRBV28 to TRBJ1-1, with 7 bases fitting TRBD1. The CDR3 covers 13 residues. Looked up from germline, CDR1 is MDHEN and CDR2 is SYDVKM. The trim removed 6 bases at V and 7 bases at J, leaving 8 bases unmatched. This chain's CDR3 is CASSNTGVGEAFF. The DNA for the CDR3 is TGTGCCAGCAGCAATACAGGGGTCGGTGAAGCTTTCTTT. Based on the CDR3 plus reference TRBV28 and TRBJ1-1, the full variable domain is DVKVTQSSRYLVKRTGEKVFLECVQDMDHENMFWYRQDPGLGLRLIYFSYDVKMKEKGDIPEGYSVSREKKERFSLILESASTNQTSMYLCASSNTGVGEAFFGQGTRLTVV.

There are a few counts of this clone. CDR3 in DNA: TGTGCCAGCAGCCAAGGAGACGCCCAGGAGACCCAGTACTTC. This encodes CASSQGDAQETQYF. The chain joins TRBV16 to TRBJ2-5, with unresolved D. CDR1 and CDR2 (germline): KGHSY, FQNENV. Trimming stripped 2 bases from V and 5 bases from J, with 12 bases between. The CDR3 is 14 residues long.

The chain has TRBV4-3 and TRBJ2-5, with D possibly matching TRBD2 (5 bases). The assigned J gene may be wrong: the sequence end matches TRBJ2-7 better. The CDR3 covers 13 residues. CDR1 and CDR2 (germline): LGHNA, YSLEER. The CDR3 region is CASSQGAGYEQYF. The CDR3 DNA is TGCGCCAGCAGCCAAGGGGCGGGCTACGAGCAGTACTTC.

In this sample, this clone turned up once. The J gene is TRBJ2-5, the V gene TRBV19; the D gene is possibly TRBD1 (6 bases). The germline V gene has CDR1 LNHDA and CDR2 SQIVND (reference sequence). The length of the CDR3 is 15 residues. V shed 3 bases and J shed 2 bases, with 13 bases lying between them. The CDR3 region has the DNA TGTGCCAGTAGTATGCAGGGGCAAGGACAAGAGACCCAGTACTTC. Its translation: CASSMQGQGQETQYF.

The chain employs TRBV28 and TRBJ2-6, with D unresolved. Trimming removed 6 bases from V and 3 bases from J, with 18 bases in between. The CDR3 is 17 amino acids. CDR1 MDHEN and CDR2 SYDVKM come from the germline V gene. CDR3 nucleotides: TGTGCCAGCAGACCAAATCAGGCATACTTTGGGGCCAACGTCCTGACTTTC. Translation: CASRPNQAYFGANVLTF.

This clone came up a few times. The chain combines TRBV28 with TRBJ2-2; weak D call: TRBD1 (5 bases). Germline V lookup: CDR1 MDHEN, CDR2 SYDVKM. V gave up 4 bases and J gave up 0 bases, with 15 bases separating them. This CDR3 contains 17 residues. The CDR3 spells CASSYGAGPTNTGELFF. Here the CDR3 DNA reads TGTGCCAGCAGTTATGGGGCAGGCCCTACGAACACCGGGGAGCTGTTTTTT.